These 25 T cell receptor beta chains originate from one sample sequenced in a study of OX40 agonist ivuxolimab in advanced cancers. Using immunoSEQ multiplex PCR, the repertoire was profiled, and TCRdb retains in-frame clones only, with some absent. The sample has tens of thousands of clones; 80% to 85% are singletons. Source: CD4+ or CD8+ T cells sorted from blood, taken in a trial of the OX40 agonist ivuxolimab. These receptor sequences come from an adult with an advanced solid tumor such as melanoma, head and neck, liver or kidney cancer.

CDR3 nucleotides: TGTGCCAGCAGCTTGGCCGTTGACGGAGGCTACACCTTC. Protein sequence: CASSLAVDGGYTF. The genes are TRBV5-6 and TRBJ1-2; the D is unclear. The germline V and J ends were trimmed by 0 bases and 8 bases, with 11 bases remaining between them. The CDR3 is made up of 13 amino acids. Germline lookup yields CDR1 SGHDT and CDR2 YYEEEE.

This chain uses TRBV4-2 with TRBJ2-2, with D maybe TRBD2 (6 bases). Germline V CDR1 and CDR2: LGHNA, YNFKEQ. Trimming took off 4 bases at V and 4 bases at J, with 13 bases between the two ends. This CDR3 is 15 amino acids long. The DNA of the CDR3 is TGTGCCAGCAGCCCAAGCGGGCCTACCACCGGGGAGCTGTTTTTT. Protein sequence: CASSPSGPTTGELFF.

The rearrangement links TRBV19 to TRBJ1-1; D remains unclear. The V gene's germline CDR1 is LNHDA and CDR2 SQIVND (reference sequence). The CDR3 is 15 amino acids. Trimming took off 6 bases at V and 1 base at J, with 15 bases between the two ends. The CDR3 region has the DNA TGTGCCAGTAGGGAAGTTGCGGTCGGGAACACTGAAGCTTTCTTT. It specifies CASREVAVGNTEAFF.

The chain joins TRBV4-3 to TRBJ2-1; 9 bases fit TRBD1. Germline CDR1 and CDR2: LGHNA and YSLEER. V gave up 4 bases and J gave up 5 bases; unmatched junction bases: 9. The CDR3 runs 16 residues. Here the CDR3 reads CASSRSGTGIDNEQFF. CDR3 nucleotide sequence: TGCGCCAGCAGCCGATCCGGGACAGGGATCGACAATGAGCAGTTCTTC.

The rearrangement uses TRBV28 and TRBJ2-1; TRBD2 matches 10 bases. The CDR3 covers 15 residues. J was trimmed by 7 bases and V by 3 bases; bases with no gene match: 6. Germline V lookup: CDR1 MDHEN, CDR2 SYDVKM. The CDR3, as DNA: TGTGCCAGCAGTTTTGAGCGGGGGGGAAGGAATGAGCAGTTCTTC. The encoded protein is CASSFERGGRNEQFF.

This chain uses TRBV7-2 with TRBJ1-2, with D tentatively TRBD1 (6 bases). The CDR3 loop spans 15 amino acids. The germline gives CDR1 SGHTA, CDR2 FQGNSA. V was trimmed by 4 bases and J by 4 bases, leaving 16 bases between them. In DNA, the CDR3 is TGTGCCAGCAGCTCTCAGGGTGCAGGGGCCTATGGCTACACCTTC. Protein: CASSSQGAGAYGYTF.

Remarks on this clone: This same CDR3 is encoded by further DNA sequences in the sample. CDR3 in amino acids: CASSTSGTGYGYTF. Written as DNA, the CDR3 is TGTGCCAGTAGCACCTCCGGGACAGGGTATGGCTACACCTTC. The chain couples TRBV19 to TRBJ1-2, with 9 bases that match TRBD1. CDR1 is LNHDA, CDR2 SQIVND, per germline (reference sequence). This CDR3 spans 14 amino acids. Unmatched junction bases numbered 7, after V lost 6 bases and J lost 5 bases.

The chain uses TRBV4-1 and TRBJ1-4; D gene ambiguous. Germline CDR1 and CDR2: MGHRA and YSYEKL. Trimming cost V 4 bases and J 8 bases, with 14 bases left between them. The CDR3 extends over 14 amino acids. The CDR3 DNA sequence: TGCGCCAGCAGCCCGGGCGCGCTAGGGGAAAAACTGTTTTTT. It encodes CASSPGALGEKLFF.

V and J are TRBV9 and TRBJ1-3, with 7 positions matching TRBD1. The germline CDR1 and CDR2 sequences are SGDLS and YYNGEE. J was trimmed by 0 bases and V by 1 base; bases with no gene match: 10. The CDR3 runs 18 residues. The CDR3, as DNA: TGTGCCAGCAGCGTAAGTAGAGGGGACAGTTTCTCTGGAAACACCATATATTTT. Translation gives CASSVSRGDSFSGNTIYF.

V is TRBV6-1 and J is TRBJ1-5; 8 bases agree with TRBD1. The CDR3 length is 15 residues. V shed 6 bases, J shed 7 bases, and the junction held 11 bases outside the gene matches. Germline V gives CDR1 MNHNS, CDR2 SASEGT. The CDR3 coding sequence is TGTGCCAGCAGCAGGGGACAGGACCCAGTGCAGCCCCAGCATTTT. Translating gives CASSRGQDPVQPQHF.

The rearrangement joins TRBV6-1 to TRBJ1-2, with a weak D call TRBD1 (5 bases). The CDR3 has 12 amino acids. Trimming left V 3 bases short and J 4 bases short, with 6 bases between. CDR1 and CDR2 from the germline V gene are MNHNS and SASEGT. DNA of the CDR3: TGTGCCAGCAGTGACAGGGCCTATGGCTACACCTTC. This translates into CASSDRAYGYTF.

The V gene is TRBV14, the J gene TRBJ2-1, with 8 bases identical to TRBD2. Trimming took 0 bases from V and 8 from J; bases not matched to a gene: 15. CDR1 is SGHDN, CDR2 FVKESK, per germline. The CDR3 consists of 18 residues. CDR3 bases: TGTGCCAGCAGCCAAGATGAGTTCGCGGGGGGCCTGAGGGATGAGCAGTTCTTC. This translates into CASSQDEFAGGLRDEQFF. Based on the CDR3 plus reference TRBV14 and TRBJ2-1, the full variable domain is EAGVTQFPSHSVIEKGQTVTLRCDPISGHDNLYWYRRVMGKEIKFLLHFVKESKQDESGMPNNRFLAERTGGTYSTLKVQPAELEDSGVYFCASSQDEFAGGLRDEQFFGPGTRLTVL.

This chain connects TRBV5-1 to TRBJ2-1; 13 bases line up with TRBD2. J lost 3 bases, V lost 0 bases, and 6 bases had no gene match. CDR1 is SGHRS, CDR2 YFSETQ, per germline. The CDR3 consists of 18 residues. CDR3 DNA sequence: TGCGCCAGCAGCTTGGCCCGGACTAGCGGGGGCCTCTACAATGAGCAGTTCTTC. This gives the protein CASSLARTSGGLYNEQFF.

The chain couples TRBV5-4 to TRBJ1-1; 7 bases fit TRBD1. Germline-derived CDR1 and CDR2 are SGHNT and YYREEE (reference sequence). CDR3 length equals 15 residues. V trimming: 0 bases; J trimming: 4 bases; junction bases outside the gene matches: 6. As DNA, the CDR3 is TGTGCCAGCAGCTTGGCACAGGGGTTGGGCACTGAAGCTTTCTTT. This translates into CASSLAQGLGTEAFF.

The table lists this clone with a count of one. This chain connects TRBV4-1 to TRBJ1-4; the D gene is possibly TRBD1 (6 bases). Germline lookup yields CDR1 MGHRA and CDR2 YSYEKL. This CDR3 spans 15 amino acids. V lost 5 bases and J lost 5, with 15 bases in between. The CDR3 reads CASSTAGQQNEKLFF. The CDR3 DNA reads as TGCGCCAGCAGCACAGCAGGACAGCAGAATGAAAAACTGTTTTTT.

This chain's CDR3 is CASSQEGTGGATDTQYF. The DNA for the CDR3 is TGCGCCAGCAGCCAAGAAGGCACAGGGGGCGCGACAGATACGCAGTATTTT. The chain carries TRBV4-1 and TRBJ2-3, with 9 bases identical to TRBD1. Germline trimming cut 0 bases from V and 3 bases from J; bases unmatched to any gene: 7. The CDR3 runs to 17 residues. The germline V gene has CDR1 MGHRA and CDR2 YSYEKL.

The CDR3 sequence is CASSLALQGSSYEQYF. Written as DNA, the CDR3 is TGTGCCAGCAGCTTAGCTTTGCAGGGTAGTTCCTACGAGCAGTACTTC. The chain employs TRBV7-2 and TRBJ2-7; D might be TRBD1 (5 bases). V was clipped by 0 bases and J by 1 base, with 13 bases between them. The CDR3 covers 16 residues. Germline V gene lookup returns CDR1 SGHTA and CDR2 FQGNSA.

Only one count was recorded for this clone. The chain couples TRBV5-1 to TRBJ1-2; the match to TRBD1 covers 9 bases. This CDR3 has 14 amino acids. CDR1 is SGHRS and CDR2 is YFSETQ in the germline V gene. V shed 3 bases, J shed 5 bases, and the junction held 5 bases outside the gene matches. The CDR3 here is CASSSGTGSYGYTF. In DNA form, the CDR3 reads TGCGCCAGCAGCTCCGGGACAGGGTCTTATGGCTACACCTTC.

The chain carries TRBV28 and TRBJ2-6; 7 positions agree with TRBD1. The germline CDR1 and CDR2 sequences are MDHEN and SYDVKM. V was pared by 11 bases and J by 0 bases, with 10 bases of the junction left unmatched. This CDR3 region has 16 residues. The CDR3, as DNA: TGTGCCTCCTGGGACAGAGGAAGCTCTGGGGCCAACGTCCTGACTTTC. Its protein is CASWDRGSSGANVLTF.

The V gene is TRBV18, the J gene TRBJ1-1; 9 bases match TRBD1. Germline V gene data show CDR1 as KGHSH and CDR2 as LQKENI. The junction had 7 bases not matched to a gene; V was cut back by 1 base and J by 4 bases. The CDR3 runs to 16 residues. CDR3 loop: CASSPLQGATGTEAFF. CDR3 bases: TGTGCCAGCTCACCACTACAGGGGGCGACCGGCACTGAAGCTTTCTTT.

The chain recombines TRBV7-2 with TRBJ2-4; D may be TRBD1 or TRBD2 (6 bases each). This CDR3 is 15 amino acids long. CDR1 is SGHTA, CDR2 FQGNSA, per germline. Trimming shortened V by 6 bases and J by 5 bases, and 17 bases separated the two germline ends. The CDR3 spells CASRTQPGGQNIQYF. The CDR3 bases are TGTGCCAGCAGGACTCAACCTGGGGGGCAAAACATTCAGTACTTC.

This clone has only a few counts. The genes are TRBV2 and TRBJ1-5, with D unclear. The V end lost 7 bases, the J end lost 1 base, and 8 bases lay between the germline ends. Looked up from germline, CDR1 is SNHLY and CDR2 is FYNNEI. The CDR3 contains 13 residues. The CDR3 protein is CASKVLSNQPQHF. DNA for the CDR3: TGTGCCAGCAAAGTTTTGAGCAATCAGCCCCAGCATTTT.

V gene TRBV7-2 combines with J gene TRBJ2-1; TRBD1 aligns across 9 bases. Germline lookup yields CDR1 SGHTA and CDR2 FQGNSA. The V gene end was trimmed by 7 bases and the J gene end by 6 bases; junction bases not matched to a gene: 16. CDR3 length equals 17 residues. For the CDR3, the DNA is TGTGCCAGCACCCGCGGCAGGGGACAGGGCTCCACCAATGAGCAGTTCTTC. Translated, it gives CASTRGRGQGSTNEQFF.

The chain employs TRBV7-2 and TRBJ1-2, with D maybe TRBD1 (5 bases). Trimming removed 7 bases from V and 1 base from J, with 19 bases in between. The germline V gene has CDR1 SGHTA and CDR2 FQGNSA. The CDR3 loop spans 16 amino acids. CDR3 sequence reads: CASIFNPTGLNYGYTF. The CDR3 DNA is TGTGCCAGCATCTTTAATCCCACAGGCCTTAACTATGGCTACACCTTC.

The V gene is TRBV4-1, the J gene TRBJ1-6; D unclear. Germline-derived CDR1 and CDR2 are MGHRA and YSYEKL. This CDR3 region has 14 residues. V was pared by 6 bases and J by 0 bases, with 6 bases between. CDR3 nucleotide sequence: TGCGCCAGCAGTCTCAGCTCCTATAATTCACCCCTCCACTTT. Amino acids: CASSLSSYNSPLHF.